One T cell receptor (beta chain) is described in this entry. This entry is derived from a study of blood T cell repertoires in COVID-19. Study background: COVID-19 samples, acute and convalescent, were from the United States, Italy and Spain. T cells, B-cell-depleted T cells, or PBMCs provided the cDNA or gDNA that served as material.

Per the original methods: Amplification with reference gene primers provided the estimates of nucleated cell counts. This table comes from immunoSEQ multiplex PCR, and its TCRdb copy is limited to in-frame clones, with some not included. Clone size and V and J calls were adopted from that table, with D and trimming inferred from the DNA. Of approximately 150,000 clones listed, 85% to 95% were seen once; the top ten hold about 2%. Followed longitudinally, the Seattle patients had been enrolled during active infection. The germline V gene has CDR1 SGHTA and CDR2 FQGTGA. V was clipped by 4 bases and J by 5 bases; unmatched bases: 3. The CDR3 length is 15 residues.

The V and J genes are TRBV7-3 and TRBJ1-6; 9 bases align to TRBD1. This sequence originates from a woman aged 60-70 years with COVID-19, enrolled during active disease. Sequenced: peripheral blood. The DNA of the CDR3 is TGTGCCAGCAGCTCACAGGGGGCGGATAATTCACCCCTCCACTTT. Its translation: CASSSQGADNSPLHF.